This T cell receptor beta chain was obtained from a study of CD8 T cells in Susac syndrome. With random hexamers, roughly 0.5 to 1 ug RNA was reverse transcribed. TCRdb re-called the immunoSEQ multiplex PCR reads through MiXCR, storing one row per CDR3 protein. This table holds 50,000 to 55,000 distinct CDR3 sequences, roughly 94% found once. Findings and limits, study-wide: In total CD8+ repertoires, approximately 17 Susac-specific public clones were found, and several in CD8+ TEMRA repertoires.

The table lists this clonotype with a count of one. Its specificity is unknown. Sequenced sample: CD8+ T cells from PBMCs. The clonotype was recovered from a human donor with Susac syndrome.

The CDR3 spells CASSQLKGAGGYTF. CDR3 nucleotide sequence: TGCGCCAGCAGCCAGCTTAAGGGGGCGGGAGGCTACACCTTC. V and J are TRBV4-1 and TRBJ1-2, with 7 bases identical to TRBD1. Germline-derived CDR1 and CDR2 are MGHRA and YSYEKL. The junction had 9 bases not matched to a gene; V was cut back by 3 bases and J by 8 bases. CDR3 length equals 14 residues.